The 16 T cell receptor beta chains presented below share a single source sample, sequenced in a study of blood T cell repertoires in COVID-19. Sequencing used immunoSEQ multiplex PCR; TCRdb keeps in-frame clones, though not all of them. The sample holds under 200,000 clones, about four fifths seen once. The material sequenced was PBMCs or T cells enriched from blood (not recorded which). The source of these receptors is a man between 45 and 60 years old who had recovered from COVID-19.

V gene TRBV18 combines with J gene TRBJ2-7; 8 nucleotides align to TRBD1. Per germline, CDR1 KGHSH and CDR2 LQKENI. The CDR3 extends over 12 amino acids. V lost 5 bases and J lost 5; bases outside the gene matches: 2. Written as DNA, the CDR3 is TGTGCCAGCTCAATGACAGGGGACGAGCAGTACTTC. Encoded protein: CASSMTGDEQYF.

This clone was recorded once. The chain is built from TRBV7-9 and TRBJ1-6, with a weak D call TRBD1 (6 bases). With 5 bases removed from V and 9 bases from J, the gap between germline ends came to 17 bases. Per germline, CDR1 SEHNR and CDR2 FQNEAQ (reference sequence). The CDR3 is 15 amino acids. CDR3 DNA: TGTGCCAGCAGCCGCGAACAGGGATTTGGTTCACCCCTCCACTTT. Amino acids: CASSREQGFGSPLHF.

The genes are TRBV7-8 and TRBJ2-3, with D maybe TRBD2 (7 bases). V lost 2 bases and J 6 bases, leaving 18 bases between the germline ends. Germline-derived CDR1 and CDR2 are SGHVS and FQNEAQ. This CDR3 is 16 amino acids long. CDR3 protein: CASSLSEAGAVDTQYF. The CDR3 region has the DNA TGTGCCAGCAGCTTATCCGAGGCGGGGGCCGTCGATACGCAGTATTTT. Looking up the rest from reference TRBV7-8 and TRBJ2-3 gives the full variable domain: GAGVSQSPRYKVAKRGQDVALRCDPISGHVSLFWYQQALGQGPEFLTYFQNEAQLDKSGLPSDRFFAERPEGSVSTLKIQRTQQEDSAVYLCASSLSEAGAVDTQYFGPGTRLTVL.

The rearrangement links TRBV7-2 to TRBJ2-5; D may be TRBD1 (5 bases). This CDR3 is 14 amino acids long. Trimming removed 3 bases from V and 1 base from J, with 9 bases in between. Germline CDR1 reads SGHTA; CDR2 reads FQGNSA. DNA for the CDR3: TGTGCCAGCAGCTTCTCAAGGGGCCAAGAGACCCAGTACTTC. Translating gives CASSFSRGQETQYF. Together with reference TRBV7-2 and TRBJ2-5, the CDR3 gives the full variable domain: GAGVSQSPSNKVTEKGKDVELRCDPISGHTALYWYRQSLGQGLEFLIYFQGNSAPDKSGLPSDRFSAERTGGSVSTLTIQRTQQEDSAVYLCASSFSRGQETQYFGPGTRLLVL.

The gene calls are TRBV7-3 and TRBJ2-1, with TRBD2 matching over 9 bases. Germline V CDR1 and CDR2: SGHTA, FQGTGA. Trimming at V came to 5 bases and at J to 9 bases, leaving 11 bases not matched to a gene. The CDR3 runs 15 residues. Written as DNA, the CDR3 is TGTGCCAGCAGCCTCATAGCGGGGGCGGGTGGTGAGCAGTTCTTC. Translating it yields CASSLIAGAGGEQFF.

The genes are TRBV27 and TRBJ1-2; TRBD1 aligns across 7 bases. The germline V gene has CDR1 MNHEY and CDR2 SMNVEV (reference sequence). CDR3 size: 15 residues. The ends lost 3 bases at V and 5 bases at J; junction bases unmatched: 9. The CDR3, as DNA: TGTGCCAGCAGTTTCAGGGGGAATAGTTTTTATGGCTACACCTTC. Encoded protein: CASSFRGNSFYGYTF.

The chain's CDR3 is CASSQGRTAYNSPLHF. The CDR3 DNA reads TGTGCCAGCAGTCAGGGTAGGACAGCCTATAATTCACCCCTCCACTTT. V and J are TRBV5-6 and TRBJ1-6; TRBD1 is a possible D gene (6 bases). The germline V gene encodes CDR1 SGHDT and CDR2 YYEEEE. Trimming stripped 5 bases from V and 2 bases from J, with 14 bases between. There are 16 residues in the CDR3. The complete variable domain, with remaining parts taken from reference TRBV5-6 and TRBJ1-6, reads DAGVTQSPTHLIKTRGQQVTLRCSPKSGHDTVSWYQQALGQGPQFIFQYYEEEERQRGNFPDRFSGHQFPNYSSELNVNALLLGDSALYLCASSQGRTAYNSPLHFGNGTRLTVT.

This chain uses TRBV20-1 with TRBJ2-7, with D possibly TRBD2 on 5 matching bases. The V end lost 3 bases, the J end lost 2 bases, and 14 bases lay between the germline ends. The CDR3 has 14 residues. Germline lookup yields CDR1 DFQATT and CDR2 SNEGSKA (reference sequence). CDR3 region: CSASPSGSTYEQYF. CDR3 nucleotide sequence: TGCAGTGCTAGTCCGTCGGGGTCTACCTACGAGCAGTACTTC.

The chain joins TRBV5-1 to TRBJ1-2, with TRBD1 matching over 8 bases. This CDR3 contains 13 residues. V shed 3 bases and J 8 bases; nucleotides not matched to a gene: 6. Germline V gene data show CDR1 as SGHRS and CDR2 as YFSETQ. The CDR3 nucleotides are TGCGCCAGCAGCTACGACAGGGGTGGCGGCTACACCTTC. Encoded protein: CASSYDRGGGYTF.

This chain joins TRBV5-1 and TRBJ2-7, with a possible D match to TRBD2 (5 bases). The V gene lost 0 bases and the J gene lost 6 bases, with 10 bases spanning the gap. The CDR3 covers 13 residues. Germline CDR1 reads SGHRS; CDR2 reads YFSETQ. CDR3 protein: CASSLDLAGEQYF. For the CDR3, the DNA is TGCGCCAGCAGCTTGGATCTGGCGGGCGAGCAGTACTTC.

J is TRBJ2-4 and V is TRBV19, with TRBD1 identical over 12 bases. The CDR3 loop spans 18 amino acids. Germline assignment: CDR1 LNHDA and CDR2 SQIVND (reference sequence). V lost 5 bases, J lost 0 bases, and 8 bases stayed unmatched. DNA for the CDR3: TGTGCCAGTAGTGCCGGGACAGGGGGCAAGGGAGCCAAAAACATTCAGTACTTC. It translates to CASSAGTGGKGAKNIQYF.

This clone appeared a single time. The rearrangement links TRBV27 to TRBJ1-2; no reliable D call. The CDR3 loop spans 14 amino acids. Trimming shortened V by 4 bases and J by 0 bases, and 9 bases separated the two germline ends. CDR1 is MNHEY and CDR2 is SMNVEV in the germline V gene (reference sequence). CDR3 loop: CASSYRRANYGYTF. CDR3 DNA: TGTGCCAGCAGTTATCGGAGGGCTAACTATGGCTACACCTTC.

The rearrangement joins TRBV30 to TRBJ2-7; 7 bases are a match to TRBD2. Germline trimming cut 2 bases from V and 4 bases from J; bases unmatched to any gene: 5. The CDR3 loop spans 13 amino acids. CDR1 is GTSNPN and CDR2 is SVGIG in the germline V gene (reference sequence). The CDR3 sequence is CAWSFQRGYEQYF. The CDR3 coding sequence is TGTGCCTGGAGTTTCCAGCGGGGATACGAGCAGTACTTC.

The chain joins TRBV27 to TRBJ1-1; the D gene is possibly TRBD1 (6 bases). The ends were cut back, 8 bases at V and 4 bases at J, with 14 bases in the middle. This CDR3 is 13 amino acids long. Germline V lookup: CDR1 MNHEY, CDR2 SMNVEV (reference sequence). Here the CDR3 reads CASWGRSPTEAFF. Here the CDR3 DNA reads TGTGCCAGCTGGGGGCGTTCGCCCACTGAAGCTTTCTTT.

The rearrangement joins TRBV5-5 to TRBJ2-5; 9 bases are shared with TRBD1. The CDR3 covers 16 residues. The V and J ends lost 2 bases and 4 bases, in that order; junction bases with no gene match: 9. Germline CDR1 is SGHKS and CDR2 is YYEKEE (reference sequence). The CDR3 DNA reads TGTGCCAGCAGCTTATCCCCGGGACAGGGTGGAGAGACCCAGTACTTC. Protein product: CASSLSPGQGGETQYF.

This chain joins TRBV3-1 (or the pseudogene TRBV3-2) and TRBJ1-2; no firm D call. CDR1 LGHDT and CDR2 YNNKEL come from the germline V gene (reference sequence). The CDR3 is made up of 15 amino acids. Between the trimmed V and J ends, which lost 2 bases and 3 bases, there was a span of 13 bases. CDR3 sequence (DNA): TGTGCCAGCAGCCAAAAGGATCAGGCCTACTATGGCTACACCTTC. Amino acids: CASSQKDQAYYGYTF.